This T cell receptor beta chain was found in a study of early stage breast cancer tumors. Sequencing was performed with immunoSEQ multiplex PCR; in TCRdb, only in-frame clones are kept and a portion is missing. This sample yields approximately 3,600 clones, of which about 70% are seen a single time; around 18% belongs to the top ten. The sequenced sample consisted of breast tumor tissue. The sequence derives from a person aged 40 to 49 with breast cancer.

CDR3 sequence reads: CASSVGQGRETQYF. The CDR3 region has the DNA TGTGCCAGCAGCGTCGGACAGGGGCGGGAGACCCAGTACTTC. V usage is TRBV5-8 and J usage is TRBJ2-5, with TRBD1 matching over 9 bases. There are 14 residues in the CDR3. In germline, CDR1 is SGHTS, CDR2 YDEGEE. V lost 4 bases and J lost 5; bases outside the gene matches: 6.